The 22 T cell receptor beta chains below all came from one sample that was sequenced in a study of regulatory T cells in long-lasting Graves disease. Time point noted: persistent/refractory GD, antithyroid drugs over 5 years with positive TRAb. The TCR library was prepared using RNA isolated from PBMCs. CDR3 regions were amplified by Arm-PCR using iRepertoire HTBI primers to build TCR beta libraries. TCRdb used MiXCR to reprocess the multiplex PCR reads, holding one entry per CDR3 protein. Among around 500,000 distinct CDR3 sequences listed, roughly 20% were seen once. Sequencing was performed on peripheral blood mononuclear cells (PBMCs), taken when the disease was refractory, from a patient treated with antithyroid drugs. The origin of the receptors is a female donor with Graves disease.

Details on this clonotype: Possible read error: a much larger clone is one base away. The CDR3 here is CASARGRTNAGELFF. CDR3 in DNA: TGTGCCAGCGCCAGGGGGCGGACAAACGCCGGGGAGCTGTTTTTT. The chain employs TRBV7-9 and TRBJ2-2, with 8 positions matching TRBD1. The CDR3 is 15 amino acids. Germline values: CDR1 SEHNR, CDR2 FQNEAQ (reference sequence). The V segment lost 8 bases and the J segment 6 bases; nucleotides outside the gene matches: 11.

With respect to this clonotype: A much larger clone lies a single base off, so this may be a read error. The CDR3 ends on some other residue instead of the conserved phenylalanine or tryptophan, so this is likely a read error. The gene calls are TRBV7-8 and TRBJ2-7; 13 nucleotides agree with TRBD2. The V segment lost 4 bases and the J segment 5 bases; nucleotides outside the gene matches: 5. The CDR3 loop spans 15 amino acids. The V gene's germline CDR1 is SGHVS and CDR2 FQNEAQ. The CDR3 DNA sequence: TGTGCCAGCAGCTCCAACGGACTAGCGGGAGACGAGCAGTACCTC. It specifies CASSSNGLAGDEQYL.

A word on this clonotype: A read error is possible here, since a much larger clone lies one base away. J is TRBJ2-6 and V is TRBV12-3 or TRBV12-4; 8 bases agree with TRBD2. CDR3 size: 18 residues. V dropped 6 bases and J dropped 0; count of bases not matched to a gene: 10. The chain's CDR3 is CASRREVLPHSGANVLTF. CDR3 nucleotide sequence: TGTGCCAGCAGGCGGGAGGTGCTCCCGCACTCTGGGGCCAACGTCCTGACTTTC.

This clonotype has a handful of counts. The chain is built from TRBV7-9 and TRBJ2-7; D possibly corresponds to TRBD2 (5 bases). The CDR3 covers 17 residues. Germline V gives CDR1 SEHNR, CDR2 FQNEAQ (reference sequence). The V gene lost 2 bases and the J gene lost 3 bases, with 20 bases spanning the gap. The CDR3: CASSLSASIETGYEQYF. CDR3 DNA: TGTGCCAGCAGCTTATCGGCTAGCATAGAGACTGGCTACGAGCAGTACTTC. The variable domain in full, completed from reference TRBV7-9 and TRBJ2-7, reads DTGVSQNPRHKITKRGQNVTFRCDPISEHNRLYWYRQTLGQGPEFLTYFQNEAQLEKSRLLSDRFSAERPKGSFSTLEIQRTEQGDSAMYLCASSLSASIETGYEQYFGPGTRLTVT.

This clonotype showed up many times. This chain links TRBV27 with TRBJ1-4, with D unresolved. The germline CDR1 and CDR2 sequences are MNHEY and SMNVEV (reference sequence). V was clipped by 0 bases and J by 3 bases, with 8 bases between them. This CDR3 contains 15 residues. CDR3 bases: TGTGCCAGCAGTTTATCGAGGCGGTCTAATGAAAAACTGTTTTTT. This sequence encodes CASSLSRRSNEKLFF. The full variable domain, completed using reference TRBV27 and TRBJ1-4, is EAQVTQNPRYLITVTGKKLTVTCSQNMNHEYMSWYRQDPGLGLRQIYYSMNVEVTDKGDVPEGYKVSRKEKRNFPLILESPSPNQTSLYFCASSLSRRSNEKLFFGSGTQLSVL.

This clonotype was seen a handful of times. The junction departs from germline at one end; a sequencing error may be responsible. This chain joins TRBV10-3 and TRBJ2-7, with TRBD1 matching 9 bases. This CDR3 is 13 amino acids long. Germline loops: CDR1 ENHRY, CDR2 SYGVKD. CDR3 protein: CAISGTGDPLSRF. The CDR3 nucleotides read TGTGCCATCAGTGGGACAGGGGACCCCCTCTCTCGATTC.

This clonotype was observed once. This chain uses TRBV28 with TRBJ2-1; possibly TRBD2 for D (7 bases). The germline CDR1 and CDR2 sequences are MDHEN and SYDVKM. Trimming shortened V by 6 bases and J by 1 base, and 19 bases separated the two germline ends. The CDR3 has 17 amino acids. As DNA, the CDR3 is TGTGCCAGCAGGCCCTCTTCGCGGGGGCGGTCCTACAATGAGCAGTTCTTC. Translated, it gives CASRPSSRGRSYNEQFF. Full variable domain (rest looked up from reference TRBV28 and TRBJ2-1): DVKVTQSSRYLVKRTGEKVFLECVQDMDHENMFWYRQDPGLGLRLIYFSYDVKMKEKGDIPEGYSVSREKKERFSLILESASTNQTSMYLCASRPSSRGRSYNEQFFGPGTRLTVL.

Many counts were recorded for this clonotype. The chain links TRBV7-2 to TRBJ2-7; either TRBD1 or TRBD2 may fit D (5 bases each). This CDR3 spans 15 amino acids. Germline V CDR1 and CDR2: SGHTA, FQGNSA. Trimming took 4 bases from V and 4 from J, leaving 17 bases between them. CDR3 sequence reads: CASSSGPRSLYEQYF. Written as DNA, the CDR3 is TGTGCCAGCAGCTCGGGGCCAAGATCCCTTTACGAGCAGTACTTC.

The chain carries TRBV6-1 and TRBJ2-5; 7 positions agree with TRBD1. Germline V gives CDR1 MNHNS, CDR2 SASEGT. The CDR3 is made up of 17 amino acids. The ends lost 6 bases at V and 2 bases at J; junction bases unmatched: 15. This chain's CDR3 is CASRFTTGIHSQETQYF. The CDR3 region has the DNA TGTGCCAGCAGATTCACGACAGGGATTCACTCACAAGAGACCCAGTACTTC.

This chain uses TRBV10-3 with TRBJ2-2; 7 nucleotides line up with TRBD2. Germline loops: CDR1 ENHRY, CDR2 SYGVKD. The CDR3 extends over 13 amino acids. V gave up 10 bases and J gave up 1 base; unmatched junction bases: 3. DNA of the CDR3: TGTGCCAGCCTAGCGGTGAACACCGGGGAGCTGTTTTTT. It encodes CASLAVNTGELFF.

The chain uses TRBV6-5 and TRBJ2-7; 12 bases line up with TRBD2. From germline, CDR1 is MNHEY and CDR2 SVGAGI. CDR3 length equals 18 residues. V lost 4 bases and J lost 3; bases outside the gene matches: 13. The CDR3 bases are TGTGCCAGCAGTTTTGGTTTACCGGGACTAGCGGGTGTCTACGAGCAGTACTTC. This encodes CASSFGLPGLAGVYEQYF.

This clonotype was seen repeatedly, ten times or more. The chain has TRBV28 and TRBJ1-1; TRBD1 agrees at 11 bases. Losses at the gene ends were 11 bases for V and 0 bases for J; bases not matched to a gene: 26. CDR3 size: 21 residues. Germline lookup yields CDR1 MDHEN and CDR2 SYDVKM. Written as DNA, the CDR3 is TGTGCCCGCCCCATTATCGGGACAGGGGGAAATTTATGTGTCGTGAACACTGAAGCTTTCTTT. It encodes CARPIIGTGGNLCVVNTEAFF.

The rearrangement joins TRBV30 to TRBJ2-5; 7 nucleotides match TRBD2. V was pared by 2 bases and J by 0 bases, with 9 bases of the junction left unmatched. This CDR3 has 16 amino acids. Germline loops: CDR1 GTSNPN, CDR2 SVGIG (reference sequence). The CDR3 DNA follows: TGTGCCTGGAGTTCAACAGTGGGAGGGGACCAAGAGACCCAGTACTTC. Its protein is CAWSSTVGGDQETQYF.

The J gene is TRBJ1-1, the V gene TRBV5-1; D is undetermined. The germline V gene encodes CDR1 SGHRS and CDR2 YFSETQ. V gave up 4 bases and J gave up 3 bases, with 13 bases separating them. This CDR3 has 14 residues. The CDR3 reads CASSETPRDTEAFF. The CDR3 DNA reads as TGCGCCAGCAGCGAGACACCCCGGGACACTGAAGCTTTCTTT.

Comment on this clonotype: Since a much larger clone is just one base distant, this may be a read error. The chain couples TRBV20-1 to TRBJ2-7; 8 bases agree with TRBD2. The length of the CDR3 is 14 residues. V lost 6 bases and J lost 2; bases outside the gene matches: 9. Germline V CDR1 and CDR2: DFQATT, SNEGSKA (reference sequence). The CDR3 DNA sequence: TGCAGTGCCTTGACTAGCGAAACACCCTACGAGCAGTACTTC. As protein: CSALTSETPYEQYF.

This clonotype was counted a few times. V and J are TRBV28 and TRBJ1-5; 7 bases line up with TRBD1. Trimming cost V 4 bases and J 3 bases; bases outside gene matches: 6. The CDR3 loop spans 15 amino acids. Germline V gene sequence: CDR1 MDHEN, CDR2 SYDVKM. CDR3 in DNA: TGTGCCAGCAGTTCCCGGGACAGTTACAATCAGCCCCAGCATTTT. Protein: CASSSRDSYNQPQHF. The entire variable domain, with the rest obtained from reference TRBV28 and TRBJ1-5, is as follows: DVKVTQSSRYLVKRTGEKVFLECVQDMDHENMFWYRQDPGLGLRLIYFSYDVKMKEKGDIPEGYSVSREKKERFSLILESASTNQTSMYLCASSSRDSYNQPQHFGDGTRLSIL.

In its sample, this clonotype was seen many times. The gene calls are TRBV6-1 and TRBJ1-6, with D tentatively TRBD1 (5 bases). Germline CDR1 is MNHNS and CDR2 is SASEGT. The V end lost 7 bases, the J end lost 11 bases, and 21 bases lay between the germline ends. The CDR3 runs 15 residues. CDR3 residues: CASTQTGAAATPLHF. CDR3 coding DNA: TGTGCCAGCACCCAAACAGGCGCTGCTGCTACACCCCTCCACTTT.

The V and J genes are TRBV5-6 and TRBJ1-3; TRBD1 agrees at 8 bases. V dropped 2 bases and J dropped 2; count of bases not matched to a gene: 3. CDR3 length equals 15 residues. Looked up from germline, CDR1 is SGHDT and CDR2 is YYEEEE. The CDR3 loop reads CASSFWTGTGNTIYF. CDR3 nucleotide sequence: TGTGCCAGCAGCTTTTGGACAGGGACTGGAAACACCATATATTTT.

The rearrangement links TRBV7-9 to TRBJ2-5; no clear D gene. The CDR3 runs to 14 residues. V lost 2 bases to trimming and J lost 2 bases, with 9 bases between them. Germline CDR1 reads SEHNR; CDR2 reads FQNEAQ (reference sequence). The CDR3 loop is CASSLKQQQETQYF. CDR3 nucleotides: TGTGCCAGCAGCTTAAAGCAGCAACAAGAGACCCAGTACTTC. The full variable domain, its missing parts supplied by reference TRBV7-9 and TRBJ2-5, is DTGVSQNPRHKITKRGQNVTFRCDPISEHNRLYWYRQTLGQGPEFLTYFQNEAQLEKSRLLSDRFSAERPKGSFSTLEIQRTEQGDSAMYLCASSLKQQQETQYFGPGTRLLVL.

This clonotype was picked up many times. This chain links TRBV5-4 with TRBJ1-1; D remains ambiguous. The ends were cut back, 4 bases at V and 10 bases at J, with 20 bases in the middle. The V gene's germline CDR1 is SGHNT and CDR2 YYREEE (reference sequence). The CDR3 consists of 14 residues. CDR3 in amino acids: CASSPTLTSGGAFF. The CDR3 DNA is TGTGCCAGCAGCCCTACTCTAACAAGTGGAGGAGCTTTCTTT.

In its sample, this clonotype was seen many times. The chain couples TRBV13 to TRBJ1-3; tentatively, D is TRBD1 (5 bases). The CDR3 has 14 amino acids. From germline, CDR1 is PRHDT and CDR2 FYEKMQ (reference sequence). Trimming removed 6 bases at V and 0 bases at J, with 9 bases between. The CDR3 DNA reads TGTGCCAGCAGTTTGGGGGGCTCTGGAAACACCATATATTTT. Translated: CASSLGGSGNTIYF. The whole variable domain, filled in from reference TRBV13 and TRBJ1-3, reads AAGVIQSPRHLIKEKRETATLKCYPIPRHDTVYWYQQGPGQDPQFLISFYEKMQSDKGSIPDRFSAQQFSDYHSELNMSSLELGDSALYFCASSLGGSGNTIYFGEGSWLTVV.

The gene calls are TRBV28 and TRBJ2-2; TRBD2 aligns across 9 bases. The junction had 11 bases not matched to a gene; V was cut back by 4 bases and J by 5 bases. The CDR3 sequence is 17 residues long. Germline V gene sequence: CDR1 MDHEN, CDR2 SYDVKM. CDR3 sequence (DNA): TGTGCCAGCAGTTCGCTGGCTAGCGGGGATGGAACCGGGGAGCTGTTTTTT. Encoded protein: CASSSLASGDGTGELFF.